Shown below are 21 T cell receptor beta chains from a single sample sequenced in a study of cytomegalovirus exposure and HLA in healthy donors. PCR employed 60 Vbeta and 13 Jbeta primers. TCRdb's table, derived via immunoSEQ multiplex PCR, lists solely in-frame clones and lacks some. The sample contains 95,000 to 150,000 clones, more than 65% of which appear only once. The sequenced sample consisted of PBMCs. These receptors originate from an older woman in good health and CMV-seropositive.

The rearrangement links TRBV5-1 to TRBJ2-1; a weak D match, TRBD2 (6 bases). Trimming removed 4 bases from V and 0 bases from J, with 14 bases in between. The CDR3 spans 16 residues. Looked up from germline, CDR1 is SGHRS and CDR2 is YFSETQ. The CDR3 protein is CASSEGLLSSYNEQFF. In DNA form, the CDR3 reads TGCGCCAGCAGCGAGGGACTTTTGAGCTCCTACAATGAGCAGTTCTTC.

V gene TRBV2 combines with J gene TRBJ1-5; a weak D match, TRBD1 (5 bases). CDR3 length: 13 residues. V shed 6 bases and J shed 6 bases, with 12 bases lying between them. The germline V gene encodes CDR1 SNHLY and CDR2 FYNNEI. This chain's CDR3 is CASRMEGIQPQHF. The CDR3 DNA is TGTGCCAGCAGGATGGAGGGGATTCAGCCCCAGCATTTT.

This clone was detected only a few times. The CDR3 here is CASSLAKQAGAGEQFF. The DNA of the CDR3 is TGCGCCAGCAGCTTGGCGAAGCAAGCGGGAGCTGGTGAGCAGTTCTTC. The rearrangement uses TRBV5-1 and TRBJ2-1; 8 nucleotides agree with TRBD2. The CDR3 contains 16 residues. From germline, CDR1 is SGHRS and CDR2 YFSETQ. V lost 0 bases to trimming and J lost 9 bases; unmatched junction nucleotides: 11. Variable domain in full (rest from reference TRBV5-1 and TRBJ2-1): KAGVTQTPRYLIKTRGQQVTLSCSPISGHRSVSWYQQTPGQGLQFLFEYFSETQRNKGNFPGRFSGRQFSNSRSEMNVSTLELGDSALYLCASSLAKQAGAGEQFFGPGTRLTVL.

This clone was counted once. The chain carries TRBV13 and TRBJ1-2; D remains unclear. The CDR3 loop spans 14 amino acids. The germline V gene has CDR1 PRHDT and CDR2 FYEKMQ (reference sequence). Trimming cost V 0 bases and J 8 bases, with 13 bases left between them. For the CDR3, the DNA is TGTGCCAGCAGCTTAGGAGCCCCAAGGGAGGGCTACACCTTC. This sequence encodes CASSLGAPREGYTF.

CDR3 region: CASSHPPGQSSGANVLTF. Written as DNA, the CDR3 is TGTGCCAGCAGCCACCCTCCGGGACAGAGCTCTGGGGCCAACGTCCTGACTTTC. The chain carries TRBV4-2 and TRBJ2-6; TRBD1 matches at 7 bases. Germline CDR1 LGHNA, CDR2 YNFKEQ. J lost 0 bases, V lost 3 bases, and 8 bases had no gene match. The CDR3 covers 18 residues.

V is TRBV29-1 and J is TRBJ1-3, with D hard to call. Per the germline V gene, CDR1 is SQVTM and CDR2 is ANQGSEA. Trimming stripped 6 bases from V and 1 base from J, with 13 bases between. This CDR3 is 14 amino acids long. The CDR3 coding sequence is TGCAGCGTAAAACAGCCCAATTCTGGAAACACCATATATTTT. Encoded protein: CSVKQPNSGNTIYF.

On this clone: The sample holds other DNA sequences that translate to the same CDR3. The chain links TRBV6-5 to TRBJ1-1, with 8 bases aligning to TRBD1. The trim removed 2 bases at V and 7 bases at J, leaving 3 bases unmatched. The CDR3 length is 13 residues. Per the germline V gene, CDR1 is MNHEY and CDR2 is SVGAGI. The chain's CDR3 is CASSYQGAVEAFF. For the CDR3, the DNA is TGTGCCAGCAGTTACCAGGGGGCTGTTGAAGCTTTCTTT.

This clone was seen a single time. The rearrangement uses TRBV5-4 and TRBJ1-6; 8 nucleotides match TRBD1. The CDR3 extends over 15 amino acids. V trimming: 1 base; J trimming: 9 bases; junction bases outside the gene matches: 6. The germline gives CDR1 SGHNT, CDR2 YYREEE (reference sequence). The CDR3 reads CASSLKQGASSPLHF. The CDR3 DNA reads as TGTGCCAGCAGCTTGAAGCAGGGGGCTAGTTCACCCCTCCACTTT.

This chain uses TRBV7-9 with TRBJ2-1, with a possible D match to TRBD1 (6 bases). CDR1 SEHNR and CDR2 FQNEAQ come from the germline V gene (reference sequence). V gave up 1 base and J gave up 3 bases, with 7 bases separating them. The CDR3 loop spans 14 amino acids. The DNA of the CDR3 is TGTGCCAGCAGCTTAGTGGACAGCTACAATGAGCAGTTCTTC. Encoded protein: CASSLVDSYNEQFF.

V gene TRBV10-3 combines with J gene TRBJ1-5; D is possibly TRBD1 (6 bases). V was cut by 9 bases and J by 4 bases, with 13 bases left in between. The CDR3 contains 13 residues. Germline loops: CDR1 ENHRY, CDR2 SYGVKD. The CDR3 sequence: CAMSGGANQPQHF. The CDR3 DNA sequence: TGTGCCATGAGCGGGGGGGCGAATCAGCCCCAGCATTTT.

The CDR3 DNA follows: TGTGCCAGCAGCACGGGGACAGTCGCTGGAAACACCATATATTTT. It specifies CASSTGTVAGNTIYF. The rearrangement links TRBV9 to TRBJ1-3, with 7 bases lining up with TRBD1. The CDR3 loop spans 15 amino acids. Germline CDR1 and CDR2: SGDLS and YYNGEE. With V trimmed by 4 bases and J by 2 bases, 6 bases remained unmatched.

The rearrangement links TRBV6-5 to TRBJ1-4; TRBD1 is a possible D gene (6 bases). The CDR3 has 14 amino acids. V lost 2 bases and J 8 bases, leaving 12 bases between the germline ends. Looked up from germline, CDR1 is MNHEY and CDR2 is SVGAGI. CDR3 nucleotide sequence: TGTGCCAGCAGTTACGTAGGGGGACAAGAAAAACTGTTTTTT. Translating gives CASSYVGGQEKLFF.

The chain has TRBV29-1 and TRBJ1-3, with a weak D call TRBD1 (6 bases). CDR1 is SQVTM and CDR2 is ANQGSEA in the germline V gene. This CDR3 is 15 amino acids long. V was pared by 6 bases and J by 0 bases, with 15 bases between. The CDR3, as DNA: TGCAGCGTGGAGAGGGGGGGGCCCTCTGGAAACACCATATATTTT. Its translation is CSVERGGPSGNTIYF.

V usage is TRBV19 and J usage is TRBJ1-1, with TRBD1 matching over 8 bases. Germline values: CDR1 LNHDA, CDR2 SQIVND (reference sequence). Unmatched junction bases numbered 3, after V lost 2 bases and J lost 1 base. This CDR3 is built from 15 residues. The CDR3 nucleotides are TGTGCCAGTAGTATATTAACAGGGGGGAACACTGAAGCTTTCTTT. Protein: CASSILTGGNTEAFF.

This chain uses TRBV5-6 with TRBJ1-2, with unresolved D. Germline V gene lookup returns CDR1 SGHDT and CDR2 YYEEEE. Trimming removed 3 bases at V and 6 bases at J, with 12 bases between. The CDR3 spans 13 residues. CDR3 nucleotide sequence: TGTGCCAGCAGCTCAGACTCCGTCGATGGCTACACCTTC. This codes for CASSSDSVDGYTF.

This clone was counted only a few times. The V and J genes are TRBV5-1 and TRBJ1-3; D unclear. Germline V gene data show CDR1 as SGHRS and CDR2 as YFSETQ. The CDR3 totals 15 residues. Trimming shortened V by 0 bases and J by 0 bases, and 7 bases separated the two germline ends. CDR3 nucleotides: TGCGCCAGCAGCTTGGCACGGAGCTCTGGAAACACCATATATTTT. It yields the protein CASSLARSSGNTIYF.

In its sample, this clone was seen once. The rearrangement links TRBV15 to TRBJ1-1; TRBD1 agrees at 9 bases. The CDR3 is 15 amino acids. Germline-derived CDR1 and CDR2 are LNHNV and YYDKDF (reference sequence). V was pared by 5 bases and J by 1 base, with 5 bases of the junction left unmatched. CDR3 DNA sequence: TGTGCCACCAGCGGGCCGGACAGGGGGAACACTGAAGCTTTCTTT. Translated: CATSGPDRGNTEAFF. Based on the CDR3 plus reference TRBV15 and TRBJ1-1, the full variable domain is DAMVIQNPRYQVTQFGKPVTLSCSQTLNHNVMYWYQQKSSQAPKLLFHYYDKDFNNEADTPDNFQSRRPNTSFCFLDIRSPGLGDTAMYLCATSGPDRGNTEAFFGQGTRLTVV.

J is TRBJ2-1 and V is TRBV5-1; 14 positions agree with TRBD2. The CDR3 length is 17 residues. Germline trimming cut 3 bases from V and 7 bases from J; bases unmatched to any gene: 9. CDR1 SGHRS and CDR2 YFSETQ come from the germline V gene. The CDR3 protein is CASSWTATSGRGNEQFF. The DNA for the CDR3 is TGCGCCAGCAGCTGGACCGCGACTAGCGGGAGGGGAAATGAGCAGTTCTTC.

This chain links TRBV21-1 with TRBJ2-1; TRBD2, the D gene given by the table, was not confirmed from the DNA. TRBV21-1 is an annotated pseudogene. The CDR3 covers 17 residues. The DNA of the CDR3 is TGTGCCAGCAGCTTCCCTAGCGGGAGGCCGACCGACAATGAGCAGTTCTTC. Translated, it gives CASSFPSGRPTDNEQFF.

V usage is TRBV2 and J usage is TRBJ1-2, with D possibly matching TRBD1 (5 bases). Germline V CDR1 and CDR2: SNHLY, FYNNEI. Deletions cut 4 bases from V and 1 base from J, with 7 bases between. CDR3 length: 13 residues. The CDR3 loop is CASSGDSNYGYTF. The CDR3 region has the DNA TGTGCCAGCAGTGGAGACAGTAACTATGGCTACACCTTC. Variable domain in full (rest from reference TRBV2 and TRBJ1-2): EPEVTQTPSHQVTQMGQEVILRCVPISNHLYFYWYRQILGQKVEFLVSFYNNEISEKSEIFDDQFSVERPDGSNFTLKIRSTKLEDSAMYFCASSGDSNYGYTFGSGTRLTVV.

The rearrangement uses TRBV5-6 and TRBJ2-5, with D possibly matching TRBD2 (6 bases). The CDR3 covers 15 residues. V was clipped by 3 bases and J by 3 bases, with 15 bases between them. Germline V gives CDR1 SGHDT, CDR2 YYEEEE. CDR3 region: CASSYTGTRKETQYF. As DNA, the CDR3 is TGTGCCAGCAGCTACACCGGGACTCGCAAAGAGACCCAGTACTTC.